These 27 T cell receptor beta chains were all obtained from the same sample, sequenced in a study of CD8 T cells in Susac syndrome. RNA, at roughly 0.45 to 1 ug, was reverse transcribed with random hexamers. TCRdb passed the immunoSEQ multiplex PCR reads through MiXCR, listing each CDR3 protein once. Of 150,000 to 200,000 distinct CDR3 sequences in the sample, about 96% were seen once. Sequencing was carried out using CD4+ T cells from PBMCs. The receptors come from a human donor with Susac syndrome.

The chain recombines TRBV20-1 with TRBJ2-3; D may be TRBD1 or TRBD2 (6 bases each). The CDR3 consists of 20 residues. Per the germline V gene, CDR1 is DFQATT and CDR2 is SNEGSKA (reference sequence). Trimming pared 3 bases from V and 2 bases from J, leaving 30 bases between. This chain's CDR3 is CSARWFGGPGEPLPTDTQYF. CDR3 DNA: TGCAGTGCTAGGTGGTTCGGGGGCCCAGGGGAACCACTCCCCACAGATACGCAGTATTTT.

The CDR3 sequence is CASSPASYNEQFF. For the CDR3, the DNA is TGTGCCAGCAGTCCCGCCTCCTACAATGAGCAGTTCTTC. The chain joins TRBV12-3 or TRBV12-4 to TRBJ2-1; D unresolved. The CDR3 is 13 amino acids. V was cut by 5 bases and J by 0 bases, with 5 bases left in between.

V is TRBV5-6 and J is TRBJ1-4; D is unresolved. This CDR3 spans 12 amino acids. V was trimmed by 2 bases and J by 13 bases, leaving 12 bases between them. The V gene's germline CDR1 is SGHDT and CDR2 YYEEEE. The CDR3 spells CASSFGSYGLFF. The CDR3, as DNA: TGTGCCAGCAGCTTCGGCAGTTACGGACTGTTTTTT.

The genes are TRBV6-1 and TRBJ2-3, with TRBD1 matching over 9 bases. V gave up 6 bases and J gave up 3 bases; unmatched junction bases: 19. CDR1 is MNHNS, CDR2 SASEGT, per germline. The CDR3 length is 19 residues. CDR3 nucleotides: TGTGCCAGCAGGGCCCAGCCTTGGGACAGGGCAATCCGGACAGATACGCAGTATTTT. Amino acid sequence: CASRAQPWDRAIRTDTQYF.

V usage is TRBV20-1 and J usage is TRBJ2-5, with 7 bases aligning to TRBD2. Germline assignment: CDR1 DFQATT and CDR2 SNEGSKA (reference sequence). The CDR3 loop spans 14 amino acids. V lost 5 bases to trimming and J lost 3 bases; unmatched junction nucleotides: 9. The CDR3 DNA follows: TGCAGTGCTGCGGGAGTTTGGCGGGAAGAGACCCAGTACTTC. Translation: CSAAGVWREETQYF.

This chain connects TRBV29-1 to TRBJ1-4, with D unclear. The CDR3 runs to 13 residues. Trimming stripped 6 bases from V and 7 bases from J, with 15 bases between. Germline values: CDR1 SQVTM, CDR2 ANQGSEA. CDR3 protein: CSVIKGSGEKLFF. Written as DNA, the CDR3 is TGCAGCGTCATAAAGGGCTCCGGTGAAAAACTGTTTTTT.

This clonotype was seen only once. V is TRBV7-8 and J is TRBJ1-5; TRBD1 might be the D (6 bases). The V gene's germline CDR1 is SGHVS and CDR2 FQNEAQ. Trimming left V 2 bases short and J 4 bases short, with 12 bases between. The CDR3 contains 15 residues. CDR3 in DNA: TGTGCCAGCAGCTTAAGACAGGCTTCGAATCAGCCCCAGCATTTT. Translation gives CASSLRQASNQPQHF.

This chain uses TRBV29-1 with TRBJ2-3, with TRBD1 identical over 8 bases. The CDR3 has 14 amino acids. The J segment lost 1 base and the V segment lost 8 bases, leaving 8 bases of the junction unmatched. Germline V gene lookup returns CDR1 SQVTM and CDR2 ANQGSEA. CDR3 protein: CSLAAGQGTDTQYF. In nucleotides, the CDR3 is TGCAGCTTAGCCGCGGGACAGGGCACAGATACGCAGTATTTT.

The chain links TRBV7-9 to TRBJ2-3; 10 bases agree with TRBD2. Germline lookup yields CDR1 SEHNR and CDR2 FQNEAQ (reference sequence). The CDR3 is 16 amino acids. V lost 4 bases, J lost 2 bases, and 6 bases stayed unmatched. The CDR3 reads CASSSSLAGSTDTQYF. The CDR3, as DNA: TGTGCCAGCAGCTCTTCACTAGCGGGATCCACAGATACGCAGTATTTT.

The chain is built from TRBV29-1 and TRBJ2-3; 8 positions agree with TRBD2. This CDR3 spans 13 amino acids. From germline, CDR1 is SQVTM and CDR2 ANQGSEA. V gave up 5 bases and J gave up 6 bases; unmatched junction bases: 7. CDR3 nucleotide sequence: TGCAGCGTTCCGGGACTAGGGGTGGATACGCAGTATTTT. Protein: CSVPGLGVDTQYF.

The rearrangement joins TRBV20-1 to TRBJ1-5; D is ambiguous. The V gene lost 0 bases and the J gene lost 3 bases, with 6 bases spanning the gap. Germline V gives CDR1 DFQATT, CDR2 SNEGSKA (reference sequence). The CDR3 sequence is 13 residues long. This chain's CDR3 is CSARDTANQPQHF. In nucleotides, the CDR3 is TGCAGTGCTAGAGATACAGCCAATCAGCCCCAGCATTTT.

The gene calls are TRBV30 and TRBJ2-7; 7 positions agree with TRBD1. The CDR3 has 15 residues. The germline CDR1 and CDR2 sequences are GTSNPN and SVGIG (reference sequence). The V and J ends lost 2 bases and 4 bases, in that order; junction bases with no gene match: 11. This CDR3 is CAWSLTGTVRYEQYF. The CDR3 nucleotides are TGTGCCTGGAGTCTCACCGGGACAGTTAGGTACGAGCAGTACTTC.

The rearrangement uses TRBV14 and TRBJ2-1, with D perhaps matching TRBD1 (6 bases). The germline V and J ends were trimmed by 0 bases and 7 bases, with 10 bases remaining between them. Germline CDR1 SGHDN, CDR2 FVKESK. The CDR3 is made up of 14 amino acids. CDR3 region: CASSQDYRANEQFF. The CDR3 DNA sequence: TGTGCCAGCAGCCAAGACTACAGGGCTAATGAGCAGTTCTTC.

The gene calls are TRBV24-1 and TRBJ1-5; D perhaps matches TRBD1 (5 bases). CDR1 KGHDR and CDR2 SFDVKD come from the germline V gene. V dropped 2 bases and J dropped 7 bases, with 14 bases sitting between them. This CDR3 is built from 15 residues. The CDR3 sequence is CATSDSGQGGQPQHF. The CDR3 DNA reads TGTGCCACCAGTGATTCTGGCCAGGGAGGCCAGCCCCAGCATTTT.

V gene TRBV5-1 combines with J gene TRBJ2-3; D is ambiguous. The CDR3 consists of 17 residues. Trimming removed 4 bases from V and 0 bases from J, with 18 bases in between. Germline V gene sequence: CDR1 SGHRS, CDR2 YFSETQ. The CDR3 DNA follows: TGCGCCAGCAGCCCCTCGCCCATTGGTGACAGCACAGATACGCAGTATTTT. This gives the protein CASSPSPIGDSTDTQYF.

V is TRBV28 and J is TRBJ2-3, with a possible D match to TRBD2 (6 bases). The germline CDR1 and CDR2 sequences are MDHEN and SYDVKM. The ends were cut back, 6 bases at V and 5 bases at J, with 12 bases in the middle. This CDR3 spans 13 amino acids. This CDR3 is CASSPPSVDTQYF. The CDR3 bases are TGTGCCAGCAGCCCCCCTAGCGTAGATACGCAGTATTTT.

The gene calls are TRBV9 and TRBJ2-1, with 8 positions matching TRBD2. The CDR3 runs 16 residues. V shed 4 bases, J shed 6 bases, and the junction held 12 bases outside the gene matches. Germline V gene lookup returns CDR1 SGDLS and CDR2 YYNGEE. The CDR3 DNA sequence: TGTGCCAGCAGCCCCTTCGGGAGGGCCCCAGTCAATGAGCAGTTCTTC. Protein sequence: CASSPFGRAPVNEQFF.

The chain recombines TRBV15 with TRBJ2-1; D is perhaps TRBD2 (5 bases). V was pared by 1 base and J by 6 bases, with 10 bases between. CDR3 size: 14 residues. Germline-derived CDR1 and CDR2 are LNHNV and YYDKDF (reference sequence). The CDR3 loop is CATSRATGSNEQFF. The CDR3 DNA sequence: TGTGCCACCAGCAGAGCAACGGGATCCAATGAGCAGTTCTTC.

This clonotype was detected once. The chain carries TRBV29-1 and TRBJ2-3, with 8 positions matching TRBD2. The germline V gene encodes CDR1 SQVTM and CDR2 ANQGSEA. Germline trimming cut 7 bases from V and 1 base from J; bases unmatched to any gene: 7. The CDR3 sequence is 14 residues long. The CDR3 DNA reads as TGCAGCGCTAATAGCGGGGTGCGCACAGATACGCAGTATTTT. This translates into CSANSGVRTDTQYF.

The rearrangement uses TRBV9 and TRBJ1-4; TRBD1 matches 9 bases. The V segment lost 4 bases and the J segment 7 bases; nucleotides outside the gene matches: 8. Germline V gene lookup returns CDR1 SGDLS and CDR2 YYNGEE. There are 15 residues in the CDR3. In DNA, the CDR3 is TGTGCCAGCAGCCCAACAGGGGGCGCGGGTGAAAAACTGTTTTTT. As protein: CASSPTGGAGEKLFF.

The chain recombines TRBV28 with TRBJ2-1, with 7 bases aligning to TRBD1. V lost 6 bases to trimming and J lost 8 bases; unmatched junction nucleotides: 7. CDR3 size: 13 residues. Germline V CDR1 and CDR2: MDHEN, SYDVKM. The CDR3 coding sequence is TGTGCCAGCAGCCCGACAGGGTCCCATGAGCAGTTCTTC. It translates to CASSPTGSHEQFF.

The chain links TRBV29-1 to TRBJ2-1; a possible D gene is TRBD2 (5 bases). The CDR3 contains 10 residues. The germline V and J ends were trimmed by 4 bases and 7 bases, with 5 bases remaining between them. Per germline, CDR1 SQVTM and CDR2 ANQGSEA. The chain's CDR3 is CSVGRNEQFF. DNA for the CDR3: TGCAGCGTTGGGAGGAATGAGCAGTTCTTC.

V usage is TRBV9 and J usage is TRBJ1-6; a possible D gene is TRBD1 (5 bases). The V gene's germline CDR1 is SGDLS and CDR2 YYNGEE. Trimming cost V 1 base and J 8 bases, with 10 bases left between them. This CDR3 has 14 amino acids. The CDR3 bases are TGTGCCAGCAGCGTACAGGGTCCTGATTCACCCCTCCACTTT. Protein sequence: CASSVQGPDSPLHF.

The chain links TRBV30 to TRBJ1-1; D is uncertain. The CDR3 length is 13 residues. The V end lost 7 bases, the J end lost 0 bases, and 12 bases lay between the germline ends. Germline-derived CDR1 and CDR2 are GTSNPN and SVGIG (reference sequence). The CDR3: CASQFYMNTEAFF. The CDR3 DNA reads as TGTGCCTCACAATTCTACATGAACACTGAAGCTTTCTTT. The variable domain in full, with the rest retrieved from reference TRBV30 and TRBJ1-1, is SQTIHQWPATLVQPVGSPLSLECTVEGTSNPNLYWYRQAAGRGLQLLFYSVGIGQISSEVPQNLSASRPQDRQFILSSKKLLLSDSGFYLCASQFYMNTEAFFGQGTRLTVV.

The CDR3 here is CSASGKDTQYF. The CDR3 bases are TGCAGTGCTAGCGGTAAAGATACGCAGTATTTT. The chain recombines TRBV20-1 with TRBJ2-3; D call uncertain. Per germline, CDR1 DFQATT and CDR2 SNEGSKA (reference sequence). Trimming removed 3 bases at V and 5 bases at J, with 6 bases between. This CDR3 has 11 residues.

Turning to this clonotype: A read error may produce the germline difference seen at one junction end. The chain joins TRBV4-3 to TRBJ2-7; no definite D call. Germline CDR1 LGHNA, CDR2 YSLEER. This CDR3 has 15 residues. The CDR3 sequence is CASSQARARSSEQYF. In DNA, the CDR3 is TGCGCCAGCAGCCAAGCACGGGCCAGGTCCTCCGAGCAGTACTTC.

This chain joins TRBV15 and TRBJ2-5; 8 bases fit TRBD2. The CDR3 runs 16 residues. Per the germline V gene, CDR1 is LNHNV and CDR2 is YYDKDF (reference sequence). The V segment lost 0 bases and the J segment 4 bases; nucleotides outside the gene matches: 7. The chain's CDR3 is CATSRDRQGLGETQYF. CDR3 DNA: TGTGCCACCAGCAGAGATAGGCAGGGACTAGGAGAGACCCAGTACTTC. The variable domain in full, completed from reference TRBV15 and TRBJ2-5, reads DAMVIQNPRYQVTQFGKPVTLSCSQTLNHNVMYWYQQKSSQAPKLLFHYYDKDFNNEADTPDNFQSRRPNTSFCFLDIRSPGLGDTAMYLCATSRDRQGLGETQYFGPGTRLLVL.